These 31 T cell receptor beta chains originate from one sample sequenced in a study of T cells in Graves' hyperthyroidism and ophthalmopathy. Amplification targeted TCR beta CDR3 regions from RNA transcripts. The HTBI set primed first-round TCR CDR3 RT-PCR. In TCRdb, the multiplex PCR reads were re-called with MiXCR into one record per CDR3 protein. The data hold hundreds of thousands of distinct CDR3 sequences, with around 15% observed a single time. The sequenced sample was blood. The receptors were gathered from a man between 18 and 29 years old with Graves' ophthalmopathy.

This clonotype was seen repeatedly, ten times or more. This chain joins TRBV7-6 and TRBJ2-7, with TRBD2 matching 9 bases. V dropped 4 bases and J dropped 5; count of bases not matched to a gene: 9. Germline values: CDR1 SGHVS, CDR2 FNYEAQ. The CDR3 runs to 15 residues. The DNA for the CDR3 is TGTGCCAGCAGCTCAATAGCGGGAGTAGCCCACGAGCAGTACTTC. It specifies CASSSIAGVAHEQYF.

This clonotype was seen repeatedly, ten times or more. This chain connects TRBV11-2 to TRBJ2-7, with a weak D call TRBD1 (5 bases). This CDR3 comprises 17 residues. Looked up from germline, CDR1 is SGHAT and CDR2 is FQNNGV. Trimming left V 5 bases short and J 1 base short, with 21 bases between. The CDR3 protein is CASSILRAAGRSYEQYF. CDR3 DNA: TGTGCCAGCAGCATCCTTAGGGCGGCAGGGCGATCCTACGAGCAGTACTTC.

CDR3 loop: CAIRRQVSTDTQYF. CDR3 coding DNA: TGTGCCATCAGAAGACAGGTTAGCACAGATACGCAGTATTTT. The chain is built from TRBV10-3 and TRBJ2-3; D might be TRBD1 (6 bases). The CDR3 loop spans 14 amino acids. Germline V gene lookup returns CDR1 ENHRY and CDR2 SYGVKD. Trimming stripped 6 bases from V and 0 bases from J, with 10 bases between.

This clonotype has at least ten counts. The CDR3 region has the DNA TGCAGTGCTGGGACAGGGGACACGAAGACCCAGTACTTC. It is translated as CSAGTGDTKTQYF. J is TRBJ2-5 and V is TRBV20-1; TRBD1 aligns across 10 bases. The CDR3 sequence is 13 residues long. Germline V lookup: CDR1 DFQATT, CDR2 SNEGSKA (reference sequence). The J segment lost 6 bases and the V segment lost 5 bases, leaving 6 bases of the junction unmatched.

As concerns this clonotype: A read error is possible here, since a much larger clone lies one base away. The chain links TRBV12-3 or TRBV12-4 to TRBJ1-1; weak D call: TRBD1 (5 bases). The V end lost 3 bases, the J end lost 11 bases, and 13 bases lay between the germline ends. This CDR3 spans 12 amino acids. This CDR3 reads CASSFPGTRAFF. Here the CDR3 DNA reads TGTGCCAGCAGTTTCCCAGGGACTCGGGCTTTCTTT.

A remark on this clonotype: A much larger clone differs from this one at a single base, so this may be a read error. The CDR3 region has the DNA TGTGCCAGCACCGCGGGTGCCTCCTATGAGCAGTACTTC. Protein sequence: CASTAGASYEQYF. V and J are TRBV7-9 and TRBJ2-7; the D gene is possibly TRBD2 (5 bases). The germline V gene has CDR1 SEHNR and CDR2 FQNEAQ (reference sequence). The CDR3 has 13 amino acids.

The CDR3 DNA sequence: TGCGCCAGCAGCTTTCAGGGGACGCAAAAACTGTTTTTT. Protein: CASSFQGTQKLFF. The chain is built from TRBV5-1 and TRBJ1-4, with D maybe TRBD1 (6 bases). The CDR3 has 13 amino acids. Looked up from germline, CDR1 is SGHRS and CDR2 is YFSETQ. The V end was cut by 2 bases, the J end by 9 bases, with 11 bases between.

This clonotype was detected ten times or more. This chain connects TRBV12-3 or TRBV12-4 to TRBJ2-1; TRBD1 might be the D (6 bases). The CDR3 loop spans 15 amino acids. V dropped 2 bases and J dropped 7 bases, with 15 bases sitting between them. In DNA, the CDR3 is TGTGCCAGCAGTTTAAATACAGGGAGATTAAATGAGCAGTTCTTC. Its translation is CASSLNTGRLNEQFF.

This clonotype has ten or more counts. The rearrangement links TRBV12-3 or TRBV12-4 to TRBJ2-2; 8 bases align to TRBD2. J lost 1 base, V lost 6 bases, and 7 bases had no gene match. The CDR3 loop spans 16 amino acids. The CDR3 bases are TGTGCCAGCAGCCTTCTAAGCGGGAGGAACACCGGGGAGCTGTTTTTT. It is translated as CASSLLSGRNTGELFF.

This clonotype has at least ten counts. The genes are TRBV12-3 or TRBV12-4 and TRBJ2-3, with 10 bases fitting TRBD1. The ends lost 8 bases at V and 3 bases at J; junction bases unmatched: 5. The CDR3 has 14 amino acids. The CDR3 DNA is TGTGCCAGCGGGAGGACAGGGGGTACAGATACGCAGTATTTT. Protein sequence: CASGRTGGTDTQYF.

V gene TRBV19 combines with J gene TRBJ2-4, with D possibly being TRBD1 or TRBD2 (5 bases each). The CDR3 is 15 amino acids. Germline CDR1 LNHDA, CDR2 SQIVND (reference sequence). V dropped 3 bases and J dropped 6 bases, with 15 bases sitting between them. The CDR3 DNA follows: TGTGCCAGTAGTATGCGAGGGGAGACGGGAAACATTCAGTACTTC. Its protein product is CASSMRGETGNIQYF.

Regarding this clonotype: A much larger clone is a single base away; this may be a read error. The chain is built from TRBV5-1 and TRBJ2-1; 10 bases line up with TRBD2. With 3 bases clipped from V and 0 bases from J, the junction kept 6 bases outside the gene matches. The germline gives CDR1 SGHRS, CDR2 YFSETQ. There are 17 residues in the CDR3. CDR3 sequence: CASSWGLAGASYNEQFF. The DNA for the CDR3 is TGCGCCAGCAGCTGGGGGCTAGCGGGAGCCTCCTACAATGAGCAGTTCTTC.

This clonotype was seen a few times. The chain has TRBV19 and TRBJ2-3; 7 bases line up with TRBD2. Germline CDR1 LNHDA, CDR2 SQIVND (reference sequence). J gave up 2 bases and V 6 bases, and 8 bases lay outside the gene matches. This CDR3 has 15 residues. The CDR3, as DNA: TGTGCCAGTAGCAGACTAGCAAGGACCACAGATACGCAGTATTTT. It translates to CASSRLARTTDTQYF.

This clonotype was counted at least ten times. The genes are TRBV6-5 and TRBJ2-7, with no clear D. The CDR3 has 12 residues. Germline assignment: CDR1 MNHEY and CDR2 SVGAGI. Trimming removed 0 bases at V and 6 bases at J, with 6 bases between. CDR3 nucleotides: TGTGCCAGCAGTTACTCTGGTTTCGAGCAGTACTTC. Protein sequence: CASSYSGFEQYF.

This clonotype was seen more than once but under ten times. A much larger clone lies one base from this, so it may be a read error. This chain links TRBV2 with TRBJ1-5, with 7 positions matching TRBD1. V lost 2 bases, J lost 2 bases, and 6 bases stayed unmatched. Germline CDR1 reads SNHLY; CDR2 reads FYNNEI. This CDR3 has 16 residues. The CDR3 sequence is CASSEQGGNGNQPQHF. The CDR3 DNA follows: TGTGCCAGCAGTGAACAGGGGGGGAATGGCAATCAGCCCCAGCATTTT.

The sample holds many counts of this clonotype. This sequence joins TRBV27 and TRBJ2-7; tentatively, D is TRBD1 (6 bases). The CDR3 sequence is 14 residues long. The germline V gene encodes CDR1 MNHEY and CDR2 SMNVEV (reference sequence). V lost 5 bases to trimming and J lost 2 bases, with 13 bases between them. CDR3 bases: TGTGCCAGCAGTCCACACAGGGTGGCCTACGAGCAGTACTTC. Encoded protein: CASSPHRVAYEQYF.

The table lists this clonotype with many counts. The chain has TRBV11-2 and TRBJ1-1, with D tentatively TRBD1 (6 bases). The CDR3 has 15 amino acids. Trimming took off 4 bases at V and 0 bases at J, with 12 bases between the two ends. Germline V lookup: CDR1 SGHAT, CDR2 FQNNGV. The CDR3 nucleotides are TGTGCCAGCAGCTCCACAGGGTATCTGAACACTGAAGCTTTCTTT. Translation gives CASSSTGYLNTEAFF.

This clonotype was seen repeatedly, ten times or more. The V call is TRBV11-1, the J call TRBJ2-3, with unresolved D. V was pared by 3 bases and J by 9 bases, with 16 bases between. The length of the CDR3 is 14 residues. Germline V CDR1 and CDR2: SGHAT, FQDESV (reference sequence). The CDR3 protein is CASSFSRTTDTQYF. The CDR3 DNA follows: TGTGCCAGCAGCTTTAGTCGGACCACGGACACGCAGTATTTT.

The chain has TRBV11-3 and TRBJ2-2, with 7 bases identical to TRBD2. The CDR3 is 14 residues long. Trimming at V came to 5 bases and at J to 6 bases, leaving 6 bases not matched to a gene. Germline CDR1 SGHNT, CDR2 YENEEA. CDR3 loop: CASSLGRVAGELFF. The DNA for the CDR3 is TGTGCCAGCAGCCTGGGGAGGGTGGCCGGGGAGCTGTTTTTT.

In this sample, this clonotype turned up many times. V is TRBV6-1 and J is TRBJ2-7; 7 positions agree with TRBD1. The CDR3 spans 14 residues. Germline CDR1 is MNHNS and CDR2 is SASEGT. The trim removed 6 bases at V and 3 bases at J, leaving 8 bases unmatched. The CDR3 protein is CASRRWDSLYEQYF. DNA of the CDR3: TGTGCCAGCAGGAGATGGGACAGCCTCTACGAGCAGTACTTC.

V gene TRBV6-2 or TRBV6-3 combines with J gene TRBJ2-7; tentative D call: TRBD2 (7 bases). Between the trimmed V and J ends, which lost 7 bases and 0 bases, there was a span of 16 bases. The CDR3 length is 15 residues. Germline V lookup: CDR1 MNHEY, CDR2 SVGEGT. The CDR3 nucleotides are TGTGCCAGCAACAGGCCAGGGGACTACTCCTACGAGCAGTACTTC. Amino acids: CASNRPGDYSYEQYF.

This clonotype has a handful of counts. The rearrangement joins TRBV10-3 to TRBJ2-1, with TRBD1 as a possible D gene (5 bases). Trimming removed 2 bases at V and 0 bases at J, with 11 bases between. This CDR3 has 16 residues. Germline lookup yields CDR1 ENHRY and CDR2 SYGVKD. DNA for the CDR3: TGTGCCATCAGTGAGCTCCAGGGCCGCTCCTACAATGAGCAGTTCTTC. Its protein product is CAISELQGRSYNEQFF.

The table lists this clonotype with many counts. V and J are TRBV29-1 and TRBJ2-7; D is possibly TRBD1 (7 bases). This CDR3 has 13 residues. The V gene's germline CDR1 is SQVTM and CDR2 ANQGSEA. V was shortened by 2 bases and J by 5 bases, with 13 bases between the two germline ends. The CDR3 DNA reads TGCAGCGTTGAACGACAGGGAGGCAACGAGCAGTACTTC. Its translation is CSVERQGGNEQYF.

This clonotype was detected ten times or more. The chain carries TRBV18 and TRBJ1-1; weak D call: TRBD1 (6 bases). This CDR3 region has 17 residues. The V gene's germline CDR1 is KGHSH and CDR2 LQKENI. V dropped 1 base and J dropped 8 bases, with 23 bases sitting between them. DNA of the CDR3: TGTGCCAGCTCACCACGCGCTCTACAGGGAGGAACGGGAGAAGCTTTCTTT. Protein: CASSPRALQGGTGEAFF.

V usage is TRBV6-1 and J usage is TRBJ2-3; 11 nucleotides line up with TRBD2. Unmatched junction bases numbered 4, after V lost 5 bases and J lost 3 bases. The CDR3 sequence is 15 residues long. CDR1 MNHNS and CDR2 SASEGT come from the germline V gene. The CDR3 coding sequence is TGTGCCAGCAGTCAGACTAGCGGGATAACAGATACGCAGTATTTT. This gives the protein CASSQTSGITDTQYF.

This clonotype was seen ten or more times. The chain links TRBV7-2 to TRBJ2-3; D not certain. This CDR3 comprises 16 residues. CDR1 and CDR2 from the germline V gene are SGHTA and FQGNSA. The germline V and J ends were trimmed by 2 bases and 0 bases, with 12 bases remaining between them. This CDR3 reads CASSLMLPPSTDTQYF. The CDR3 DNA reads TGTGCCAGCAGCTTAATGCTACCCCCAAGCACAGATACGCAGTATTTT.

This clonotype has ten or more counts. This rearrangement joins TRBV5-6 to TRBJ1-1, with TRBD1 identical over 9 bases. Germline CDR1 is SGHDT and CDR2 is YYEEEE. CDR3 length: 17 residues. Trimming cost V 4 bases and J 8 bases; bases outside gene matches: 18. CDR3 in DNA: TGTGCCAGCAGCCCGAGACCGGGTCGGGACAGGGAGGCGGAAGCTTTCTTT. Its protein is CASSPRPGRDREAEAFF.

At least ten counts were recorded for this clonotype. The chain employs TRBV7-6 and TRBJ2-5, with 12 positions matching TRBD2. This CDR3 is 15 amino acids long. CDR1 is SGHVS and CDR2 is FNYEAQ in the germline V gene. V shed 5 bases, J shed 2 bases, and the junction held 3 bases outside the gene matches. CDR3 sequence reads: CASSRTSGDQETQYF. As DNA, the CDR3 is TGTGCCAGCAGCAGGACTAGCGGGGATCAAGAGACCCAGTACTTC.

This clonotype was seen at least ten times. This chain uses TRBV30 with TRBJ1-4; 7 bases are a match to TRBD1. Germline CDR1 GTSNPN, CDR2 SVGIG (reference sequence). The CDR3 has 13 amino acids. The V gene end was trimmed by 1 base and the J gene end by 7 bases; junction bases not matched to a gene: 3. The CDR3 sequence: CAWSGQGLEKLFF. CDR3 coding DNA: TGTGCCTGGAGTGGACAGGGTCTTGAAAAACTGTTTTTT.

The table lists this clonotype with many counts. This chain connects TRBV7-9 to TRBJ1-1; TRBD1 matches at 8 bases. The CDR3 runs 15 residues. With V trimmed by 5 bases and J by 4 bases, 9 bases remained unmatched. Germline V CDR1 and CDR2: SEHNR, FQNEAQ (reference sequence). CDR3 sequence reads: CASSIRSGGGTEAFF. Written as DNA, the CDR3 is TGTGCCAGCAGCATACGCTCAGGGGGCGGCACTGAAGCTTTCTTT. Using reference TRBV7-9 and TRBJ1-1 for the parts outside the CDR3, the full variable domain is DTGVSQNPRHKITKRGQNVTFRCDPISEHNRLYWYRQTLGQGPEFLTYFQNEAQLEKSRLLSDRFSAERPKGSFSTLEIQRTEQGDSAMYLCASSIRSGGGTEAFFGQGTRLTVV.

This clonotype was counted a few times. The chain combines TRBV5-1 with TRBJ2-3, with a possible D match to TRBD2 (5 bases). The germline CDR1 and CDR2 sequences are SGHRS and YFSETQ. The ends were cut back, 2 bases at V and 2 bases at J, with 12 bases in the middle. The CDR3 covers 15 residues. The CDR3 region is CASSFQRLHTDTQYF. The DNA of the CDR3 is TGCGCCAGCAGCTTCCAGCGGTTACACACAGATACGCAGTATTTT. The variable domain in full, completed from reference TRBV5-1 and TRBJ2-3, reads KAGVTQTPRYLIKTRGQQVTLSCSPISGHRSVSWYQQTPGQGLQFLFEYFSETQRNKGNFPGRFSGRQFSNSRSEMNVSTLELGDSALYLCASSFQRLHTDTQYFGPGTRLTVL.